The clone carrying this T cell receptor beta chain was seen a single time. The ends were cut back, 1 base at V and 6 bases at J, with 7 bases in the middle. CDR1 and CDR2 (germline): SGHTA, FQGTGA. The CDR3 contains 13 residues. This sample stems from a study of T cell responses to AZD1222 COVID-19 vaccine. TCRdb keeps only in-frame clones here, not all; method: immunoSEQ multiplex PCR. The sample has some 170,000 clones, roughly 91% seen once. This TCR came from an adult in good health. Here the sequenced sample was peripheral blood, taken on day 0 of AZD1222 vaccination. The rearrangement links TRBV7-3 to TRBJ2-1; no clear D. In nucleotides, the CDR3 is TGTGCCAGCAGCTTAATAGGGTTCAATGAGCAGTTCTTC. Translating gives CASSLIGFNEQFF.